This T cell receptor (beta chain) was retrieved from a study of shared clonotypes between healthy human individuals (dated by TCRdb to 2018 to 2021). Background for the entire study: A couple of women and three men aged 18 to 49 years were included in the cohort. For each donor, CD4 naive and CD4 memory were each run on three plates, CD8 naive on two plates, and CD8 memory on one plate. The study deeply sequenced blood TCR repertoires of five healthy adults to estimate repertoire size and the extent of clonotype sharing between individuals. Different laboratories and diverse techniques were used to prepare libraries and sequence TCR repertoires, to increase sequencing depth and limit assay-specific biases. Each donor's leukapheresis produced roughly between roughly 0.85 and 9 billion PBMCs. Points the paper makes about the study in general: Incomplete sequencing was indicated by rarefaction of sorted-subset datasets, despite the large sequencing depth. Naive subsets generally had larger estimated clonotype richness than memory subsets did. Pairwise subsampling led to the expectation that sequencing depth would affect the degree of clonotype sharing among donors. Only blood was sampled, and tissue TCR repertoires likely differ from those in blood. Sharing across a few donors was observed for around 4.8% of naive CD4, less than 4% of naive CD8, over 2% of memory CD4, and approximately 0.41% of memory CD8 clonotypes. The genetic and exposure-history diversity represented was limited by the small number of donors. Clonotypes shared by all four sorted-subset donors showed higher generation probabilities than non-shared clonotypes.

In regard to this clone: Its specific antigen is unknown. Base qualities are not recorded, but no much larger clone differs from it by a single base. Other DNA sequences of this sample code for an identical CDR3.

For the CD8 naive samples, CD45RO-negative cells were positively selected for CCR7, yielding a CD45RA+CCR7+ population from which TemRA cells were excluded. The donors were healthy, HIV-negative adults who had no recently reported acute infections or vaccinations. All donors were Caucasian adults living in Nashville, Tennessee, USA. Blood was obtained by leukapheresis, after which PBMCs were separated by Ficoll-Histopaque density gradient centrifugation and cryopreserved in liquid nitrogen vapor phase. Analytical flow cytometry was used to check the purity and quantity of every magnetically sorted T cell population. Genomic DNA was isolated from each sorted fraction and quantified by UV absorbance on a Nanodrop 2000c. Using the deep immunoSEQ assay, TCR CDR3 regions were amplified from genomic DNA by multiplex PCR. Genomic DNA extracted from each cell subset was distributed evenly over all wells of several immunoSEQ 96-well plates, and each plate served as one replicate. For sorted subsets, each replicate PCR was loaded with 200 to 250 ng genomic DNA, equivalent to 30,000 or so T cell genomes. Purified libraries were measured with a Qubit 3.0 fluorometer, size-checked on a Bioanalyzer 2100, and measured again with the KAPA Library Quantification kit. Every immunoSEQ 96-well plate was sequenced on a separate single-read 150-cycle Illumina NextSeq 550 flow cell. As for the original processing: The immunoSEQ output contained only junctional sequences without quality scores, so filtering could not match that applied to full-length reads. Sequences were annotated with PyIR, a Python wrapper for IgBLAST v1.9, and V/J genes and CDR3 were assigned using IMGT germline references. Reads were filtered out if the reads had weak V/J assignments (E-value above 1e-6), no CDR3, stop codons, out-of-frame junctions, or ambiguous translated residues. V3J clonotypes were defined as sequences sharing the same inferred V gene, J gene, and CDR3 amino acid sequence. Percentage overlap between repertoires was calculated by dividing the number of shared unique clonotypes by the size of the smaller repertoire. Three approaches were used to assess repertoire richness: RTK rarefaction, the Chao1 estimator, and Recon v2.1 estimates of unobserved clonotypes. For all TCRbeta clonotypes obtained by the gDNA method from several donors, generation probabilities were computed with OLGA. In TCRdb, the immuneACCESS table is reduced to in-frame sequences with V and J assigned. These tables do not hold every clone; where another copy was compared, an unresolved V gene accounts for under half, and the others remain unexplained. The V and J calls and clone size come from that table; D and trimming were worked out from the DNA. The sample data list more than 2 million clones, and around 93% of these were observed just once. The ten largest clones represent 1.5% to 2% of the sample.

CDR1 is given as MNHEY and CDR2 as SMNVEV, both from the germline V gene (reference sequence). There are 13 amino acids in the CDR3, from cysteine to phenylalanine inclusive. The read is trimmed to its CDR3 DNA, 39 bases read in frame from base 1. Between the V and J ends, shortened by 0 bases and 1 base respectively, the junction contains 4 bases. Here the chain combines TRBV27 and TRBJ2-7; the D gene cannot be resolved reliably. Sequenced material: naive CD8+ T cells from PBMCs. The cell subset or site label here, explained by the study, means: CD45RA+CCR7+. The TCR comes from a man between 18 and 29 years old in good health. Some clones in this sample may be carry-over from other donors' samples. The CDR3 region: CASSLSVSYEQYF. The nucleotide sequence is given as TGTGCCAGCAGTTTATCTGTTTCCTACGAGCAGTACTTC.